This TCR beta chain was observed in a study of vaccination and CD4 T cells after COVID-19 (dated 2022 in TCRdb). Regarding the study in general: Convalescent patients had a positive SARS-CoV-2 result on nasal swab PCR, and of these patients, nine had mild disease and one had severe disease. As controls, cultures received a CEFX viral epitope pool (the positive control), an HIV-1 Nef peptide pool (the negative control), or no peptide at all. The time from the second vaccine dose to post-vaccine blood sampling had a median of around 72 days and ranged from about 14 to 241 days. In the convalescent cohort there were six males and four females, among whom were two Hispanic individuals, seven Caucasians, two Asians and one multiracial person. Post-COVID blood samples were collected from convalescent patients a median of around 100 days after diagnosis, with a range of roughly 30 to 170 days. Culture stimuli were overlapping spike peptide pools from SARS-CoV-2 and from the common cold coronaviruses HCoV-NL63, HCoV-OC43 and HCoV-229E. Participants received two doses of either the Pfizer-BioNTech BNT162b2 vaccine (n=8) or the Moderna mRNA-1273 vaccine (n=2). The spike-specific CD4+ TCR repertoire was compared before and after mRNA vaccination in fewer than eleven COVID-19 convalescent patients and a handful of infection-naive healthy vaccine recipients. Findings and caveats that apply to the study as a whole: In convalescent patients, a median around 85% of post-vaccine SARS-CoV-2-reactive clones were detected only after vaccination, and vaccine-specific priming was suggested by this finding. Nearly all vaccine-specific clones in convalescent patients (304 of 307) were mono-reactive for SARS-CoV-2 spike rather than cross-reactive with common cold coronaviruses. An increase in the median number of SARS-CoV-2-reactive clonotypes from approximately 20 after infection to roughly 38 after vaccination was observed, but the change was not found to be significant. Relatively few convalescent patients were included in the study, and early timepoints after natural infection were not analyzed.

Regarding this clonotype: Its target antigen remains unknown. It has no much larger one-base neighbor in the sample; base qualities were not kept.

The library was generated by PCR. At the Johns Hopkins FTIC core, DNA from the cultured CD4+ T cells underwent TCR sequencing with the Oncomine TCR Beta short-read assay. Genomic DNA was extracted from the cultured CD4+ T cells with the QIAamp micro DNA kit. The Oncomine TCR Beta libraries from cultured CD4+ T cells were pooled using unique dual indexes and then sequenced on an Illumina iSeq 100. Turning to the authors' computational methods: Non-productive sequences were removed, and CDR3s that did not start with C, did not end with F or W, or were shorter than 7 amino acids were discarded. The MANAFEST web application was used to identify antigen-specific clonotypes by comparing peptide-stimulated wells against reference wells and other culture wells. For a clone to be called positive, the clone needed an FDR below 0.05, an odds ratio above 5, and a productive frequency above 0.1% in at least two of three replicate wells. A clonotype was classed as cross-reactive if the clonotype showed significant expansion both in SARS-CoV-2 spike wells and in at least one common cold coronavirus spike condition. Similarity between CDR3 sequences was evaluated in R version 3.6.1 using Levenshtein distances (stringdist) and unrooted phylogenetic trees (ape). TCRdb reprocessing: public reads trimmed at Q25 with fastp, clones called with MiXCR, in-frame beta chains kept. Every entry covers one CDR3 protein and lists the most common genes and DNA from its rows. None of the V and J calls come from the authors' own analysis; TCRdb made them. Here the sample has some 22,000 distinct CDR3 sequences; about 53% occur a single time. The leading ten clones occupy approximately 3% of the sample.

The treatment or condition label, as the study defines it: roughly 10-day PBMC culture with coronavirus spike peptide pools or control peptides (ViraFEST assay). The ViraFEST assay was used in the study, in which antigen-specific T cells were expanded with peptide pools and expanded clonotypes were subsequently identified by TCR sequencing. The convalescent patients' positive SARS-CoV-2 PCR tests were from March to December 2020, which was before the Alpha, Beta and Delta variants emerged in the United States. Each well held two million PBMCs cultured with roughly 9.2 ug/ml peptide pools in IMDM containing 5% human AB serum and 9.5 to 10 IU/ml IL-2. Half of the culture medium was replaced with fresh IL-2-containing medium on days 3 and 7. Once the cells had been in culture for less than 12 days, the EasySep CD4+ T cell isolation kit was used to isolate CD4+ T cells by negative selection. Ficoll-Paque Plus gradient centrifugation was used to isolate PBMCs from whole blood, and the isolated PBMCs were then either used fresh or cryopreserved at -140C. In general, triplicate wells were set up for every culture condition.

From the cysteine up to the phenylalanine, the CDR3 has a length of 12 residues. Only the CDR3 portion is preserved as DNA: 36 bases, with reading frame beginning at the first base. Per the germline V gene, MNHNS is the CDR1 and SASEGT is the CDR2. Germline trimming: 7 bases from V, 1 base from J; junction bases outside gene matches: 0. The TCR originated in a human donor who had recovered from COVID-19. The V and J genes are TRBV6-1 and TRBJ2-5, with TRBD2 identical over 7 junction bases. The specimen sequenced was CD4+ T cells from blood, cultured in vitro. CDR3 loop: CASKRGQETQYF. Read as DNA, the sequence is TGTGCCAGCAAGCGGGGCCAAGAGACCCAGTACTTC.